Below are 32 T cell receptor beta chains sequenced from a single sample in a study of T cells in Graves' hyperthyroidism and ophthalmopathy. Researchers took RNA transcripts and amplified the TCR beta CDR3 regions from them. The HTBI primer set drove a first-round RT-PCR of the TCR CDR3. TCRdb reanalysed the multiplex PCR reads using MiXCR and keeps one entry per CDR3 protein. The repertoire holds 300,000 to 450,000 distinct CDR3 sequences, roughly 25% seen once, with about 73% in the top ten. The sequenced sample consisted of blood. These receptor sequences come from a man over 45 with Graves' hyperthyroidism.

The V gene is TRBV12-3 or TRBV12-4, the J gene TRBJ2-1; D perhaps matches TRBD2 (7 bases). The V end lost 1 base, the J end lost 2 bases, and 12 bases lay between the germline ends. The CDR3 contains 16 residues. This chain's CDR3 is CASSLGGGGAYNEQFF. The DNA for the CDR3 is TGTGCCAGCAGTTTAGGAGGGGGAGGGGCCTACAATGAGCAGTTCTTC.

A few counts support this clonotype. This chain connects TRBV29-1 to TRBJ2-5; D might be TRBD1 (5 bases). With 6 bases removed from V and 5 bases from J, the gap between germline ends came to 13 bases. Per germline, CDR1 SQVTM and CDR2 ANQGSEA. The CDR3 is made up of 12 amino acids. The CDR3 DNA sequence: TGCAGCGTCGCCCAGGGCGTTGAGACCCAGTACTTC. Encoded protein: CSVAQGVETQYF.

This clonotype was detected many times. This sequence joins TRBV2 and TRBJ2-1, with 12 bases fitting TRBD2. The V gene end was trimmed by 4 bases and the J gene end by 4 bases; junction bases not matched to a gene: 2. CDR1 and CDR2 from the germline V gene are SNHLY and FYNNEI. The CDR3 is made up of 15 amino acids. The CDR3 is CASSAGLAGYNEQFF. CDR3 sequence (DNA): TGTGCCAGCAGTGCCGGACTAGCGGGGTACAATGAGCAGTTCTTC.

This clonotype was seen more than once but under ten times. The genes are TRBV5-6 and TRBJ1-1, with D tentatively TRBD1 (5 bases). Trimming cost V 2 bases and J 0 bases, with 11 bases left between them. This CDR3 comprises 15 residues. Germline V CDR1 and CDR2: SGHDT, YYEEEE. CDR3: CASSFWGGVNTEAFF. The CDR3 coding sequence is TGTGCCAGCAGCTTTTGGGGAGGGGTGAACACTGAAGCTTTCTTT.

This clonotype has more than one count but fewer than ten. The chain couples TRBV5-1 to TRBJ2-1; a weak D match, TRBD1 (5 bases). Germline CDR1 and CDR2: SGHRS and YFSETQ. CDR3 length: 15 amino acids. The V end was cut by 0 bases, the J end by 8 bases, with 15 bases between. CDR3 sequence: CASSLEAGLEYEQFF. CDR3 nucleotide sequence: TGCGCCAGCAGCTTGGAGGCAGGGTTAGAGTATGAGCAGTTCTTC.

In this sample, this clonotype turned up a few times. The J gene is TRBJ2-3, the V gene TRBV20-1; TRBD2 matches 10 bases. CDR3 size: 14 residues. Per germline, CDR1 DFQATT and CDR2 SNEGSKA (reference sequence). The trim removed 3 bases at V and 6 bases at J, leaving 6 bases unmatched. Here the CDR3 reads CSASMLAGADTQYF. The DNA for the CDR3 is TGCAGTGCTAGTATGCTAGCGGGAGCGGATACGCAGTATTTT.

The V and J genes are TRBV20-1 and TRBJ2-1; 15 nucleotides match TRBD2. Germline-derived CDR1 and CDR2 are DFQATT and SNEGSKA (reference sequence). There are 16 residues in the CDR3. V was pared by 6 bases and J by 2 bases, with 5 bases of the junction left unmatched. The CDR3 DNA reads TGCAGTGCCGACGGGACTAGCGGGAGGCCCTACAATGAGCAGTTCTTC. Protein sequence: CSADGTSGRPYNEQFF.

The chain combines TRBV5-5 with TRBJ1-5; D not certain. CDR1 SGHKS and CDR2 YYEKEE come from the germline V gene (reference sequence). This CDR3 spans 16 amino acids. Trimming shortened V by 1 base and J by 5 bases, and 16 bases separated the two germline ends. This chain's CDR3 is CASSLNGGSEHQPQHF. The DNA of the CDR3 is TGTGCCAGCAGCTTGAATGGCGGGTCGGAGCATCAGCCCCAGCATTTT.

This rearrangement joins TRBV7-9 to TRBJ1-4; D possibly corresponds to TRBD1 (5 bases). Germline V gene data show CDR1 as SEHNR and CDR2 as FQNEAQ (reference sequence). The CDR3 length is 14 residues. Trimming cost V 5 bases and J 6 bases, with 13 bases left between them. CDR3 in DNA: TGTGCCAGCAGCCCGTCGGGACCTTATGAAAAACTGTTTTTT. This encodes CASSPSGPYEKLFF.

This clonotype was detected many times. The chain is built from TRBV2 and TRBJ2-7, with 11 bases aligning to TRBD2. CDR3 length: 15 residues. J lost 5 bases, V lost 5 bases, and 8 bases had no gene match. Germline V gene sequence: CDR1 SNHLY, CDR2 FYNNEI. For the CDR3, the DNA is TGTGCCAGCAGTTCGACTAGCGGGACCCCCAACGAGCAGTACTTC. This gives the protein CASSSTSGTPNEQYF.

V usage is TRBV7-2 and J usage is TRBJ1-2, with no clear D. CDR3 length equals 15 residues. V dropped 2 bases and J dropped 4 bases, with 14 bases sitting between them. Germline values: CDR1 SGHTA, CDR2 FQGNSA. In DNA, the CDR3 is TGTGCCAGCAGCTTAAAGGGAGGTTTCAGCTATGGCTACACCTTC. Its translation is CASSLKGGFSYGYTF.

This clonotype was detected ten times or more. V and J are TRBV28 and TRBJ2-5, with 11 bases identical to TRBD1. The CDR3 totals 17 residues. Losses at the gene ends were 5 bases for V and 5 bases for J; bases not matched to a gene: 13. In germline, CDR1 is MDHEN, CDR2 SYDVKM. Here the CDR3 DNA reads TGTGCCAGCAGTACTTTTATCCGGGACAGGGGGATGGAGACCCAGTACTTC. This translates into CASSTFIRDRGMETQYF.

This clonotype appeared a few times. The genes are TRBV11-3 and TRBJ2-5; D might be TRBD1 (6 bases). In germline, CDR1 is SGHNT, CDR2 YENEEA. Trimming cost V 5 bases and J 6 bases, with 13 bases left between them. The CDR3 spans 13 residues. CDR3 DNA: TGTGCCAGCAGCCAGGAGGACAGACAGACCCAGTACTTC. Translating gives CASSQEDRQTQYF.

This clonotype was seen repeatedly, ten times or more. In nucleotides, the CDR3 is TGTGCCAGCAGTCTAACAGCGGGAGGCCACTACAATGAGCAGTTCTTC. The encoded protein is CASSLTAGGHYNEQFF. The V and J genes are TRBV27 and TRBJ2-1; TRBD2 matches at 9 bases. Germline V gene sequence: CDR1 MNHEY, CDR2 SMNVEV (reference sequence). The V segment lost 5 bases and the J segment 3 bases; nucleotides outside the gene matches: 8. The CDR3 sequence is 16 residues long.

A few counts support this clonotype. V is TRBV20-1 and J is TRBJ1-1; D uncertain. Trimming pared 2 bases from V and 2 bases from J, leaving 6 bases between. This CDR3 has 12 amino acids. Per the germline V gene, CDR1 is DFQATT and CDR2 is SNEGSKA (reference sequence). DNA of the CDR3: TGCAGTGCTAGACAGAGTAACACTGAAGCTTTCTTT. The encoded protein is CSARQSNTEAFF.

This clonotype was seen many times. This chain uses TRBV20-1 with TRBJ2-7, with D tentatively TRBD1 (5 bases). V lost 1 base and J 2 bases, leaving 9 bases between the germline ends. The CDR3 runs to 13 residues. From germline, CDR1 is DFQATT and CDR2 SNEGSKA (reference sequence). In nucleotides, the CDR3 is TGCAGTGCTAGAGGGGGCTTCGCCTACGAGCAGTACTTC. It yields the protein CSARGGFAYEQYF.

At least ten counts were recorded for this clonotype. The rearrangement links TRBV2 to TRBJ1-5; D ambiguous. CDR1 and CDR2 (germline): SNHLY, FYNNEI. V was trimmed by 6 bases and J by 2 bases, leaving 14 bases between them. The CDR3 spans 15 residues. The CDR3 here is CASRGSTRGNQPQHF. The DNA for the CDR3 is TGTGCCAGCAGGGGAAGTACAAGGGGCAATCAGCCCCAGCATTTT.

This clonotype was seen more than once but under ten times. The rearrangement uses TRBV30 and TRBJ2-2; no clear D gene. The CDR3 runs 13 residues. The germline CDR1 and CDR2 sequences are GTSNPN and SVGIG (reference sequence). Trimming left V 4 bases short and J 2 bases short, with 8 bases between. CDR3 coding DNA: TGTGCCTGGAACCCCACTAACACCGGGGAGCTGTTTTTT. Its translation is CAWNPTNTGELFF.

CDR3 loop: CASSESSAETQYF. CDR3 sequence (DNA): TGTGCCAGCAGTGAATCATCTGCGGAGACCCAGTACTTC. The rearrangement uses TRBV6-1 and TRBJ2-5; unclear D gene. Germline V CDR1 and CDR2: MNHNS, SASEGT. This CDR3 comprises 13 residues. V was clipped by 2 bases and J by 5 bases, with 9 bases between them.

On this clonotype: A much larger clone differs from this one at a single base, so this may be a read error. The chain is built from TRBV19 and TRBJ2-1, with a possible D match to TRBD2 (6 bases). CDR1 is LNHDA and CDR2 is SQIVND in the germline V gene (reference sequence). Trimming took off 3 bases at V and 13 bases at J, with 19 bases between the two ends. This CDR3 is 14 amino acids long. The CDR3 region has the DNA TGTGCCAGTAGTATTGGTGGAGGGCTTGAGACCCAGTTCTTC. Its translation is CASSIGGGLETQFF.

This clonotype was seen only a few times. The chain joins TRBV2 to TRBJ2-7; the match to TRBD2 covers 10 bases. CDR1 and CDR2 from the germline V gene are SNHLY and FYNNEI. The length of the CDR3 is 15 residues. V lost 7 bases, J lost 2 bases, and 8 bases stayed unmatched. The CDR3 protein is CASKGSGRLAYEQYF. As DNA, the CDR3 is TGTGCCAGCAAGGGTAGCGGGAGGCTCGCCTACGAGCAGTACTTC.

V and J are TRBV7-9 and TRBJ1-2, with D unclear. This CDR3 comprises 16 residues. Germline CDR1 reads SEHNR; CDR2 reads FQNEAQ (reference sequence). V lost 1 base to trimming and J lost 3 bases, with 15 bases between them. The DNA for the CDR3 is TGTGCCAGCAGCTTAGGGACGCCCTATATGGACTATGGCTACACCTTC. It codes for CASSLGTPYMDYGYTF.

This clonotype was seen only a few times. This chain uses TRBV29-1 with TRBJ2-7; D not certain. The length of the CDR3 is 11 residues. The V gene's germline CDR1 is SQVTM and CDR2 ANQGSEA. Trimming took 5 bases from V and 2 from J, leaving 7 bases between them. For the CDR3, the DNA is TGCAGCGTTAGGTGGGCCTACGAGCAGTACTTC. Residues: CSVRWAYEQYF.

There are many counts of this clonotype. The V gene is TRBV7-9, the J gene TRBJ2-7; possibly TRBD1 for D (5 bases). Trimming stripped 1 base from V and 3 bases from J, with 10 bases between. The CDR3 is 14 residues long. Germline assignment: CDR1 SEHNR and CDR2 FQNEAQ (reference sequence). The CDR3 region has the DNA TGTGCCAGCAGCTTAGGGGGCGAAAGCTACGAGCAGTACTTC. Protein sequence: CASSLGGESYEQYF.

Comment on this clonotype: A much bigger clone sits one base away, suggesting this may be a read error. V usage is TRBV12-3 or TRBV12-4 and J usage is TRBJ1-1, with D maybe TRBD1 (5 bases). The CDR3 is 15 residues long. The CDR3 DNA reads as TGTGCCAGCAGTTCCGGGACGCATAGTAACACTGGAGCTTTCTTT. This sequence encodes CASSSGTHSNTGAFF.

This clonotype showed up just a few times. CDR3 sequence: CASSLGFRDTSEAFF. CDR3 bases: TGTGCCAGCAGCTTAGGATTCCGGGACACCTCTGAAGCTTTCTTT. The V and J genes are TRBV11-2 and TRBJ1-1; possibly TRBD1 for D (6 bases). The CDR3 is 15 amino acids. V lost 1 base to trimming and J lost 6 bases, with 15 bases between them. CDR1 is SGHAT and CDR2 is FQNNGV in the germline V gene. Using reference TRBV11-2 and TRBJ1-1 for the parts outside the CDR3, the full variable domain is EAGVAQSPRYKIIEKRQSVAFWCNPISGHATLYWYQQILGQGPKLLIQFQNNGVVDDSQLPKDRFSAERLKGVDSTLKIQPAKLEDSAVYLCASSLGFRDTSEAFFGQGTRLTVV.

This clonotype was counted only a few times. The rearrangement uses TRBV27 and TRBJ1-2, with D possibly TRBD1 on 6 matching bases. The CDR3 spans 15 residues. Trimming removed 2 bases at V and 8 bases at J, with 18 bases between. Germline CDR1 MNHEY, CDR2 SMNVEV (reference sequence). The CDR3 loop reads CASSLLLTGPEGYTF. The CDR3 bases are TGTGCCAGCAGTTTACTACTGACAGGCCCGGAAGGCTACACCTTC.

In its sample, this clonotype was seen a few times. The V call is TRBV5-1, the J call TRBJ1-3; D gene uncertain. CDR3 size: 14 residues. V was clipped by 0 bases and J by 4 bases, with 8 bases between them. The V gene's germline CDR1 is SGHRS and CDR2 YFSETQ. In nucleotides, the CDR3 is TGCGCCAGCAGCTTGGGCCGCGCAGGAAACACCATATATTTT. This sequence encodes CASSLGRAGNTIYF.

This sequence joins TRBV5-1 and TRBJ2-2; 12 bases are shared with TRBD2. The V gene end was trimmed by 8 bases and the J gene end by 4 bases; junction bases not matched to a gene: 9. The length of the CDR3 is 16 residues. The germline V gene encodes CDR1 SGHRS and CDR2 YFSETQ. CDR3 bases: TGCGCCAGTCGACTAGCGGGAGCCTCGGGCACCGGGGAGCTGTTTTTT. The encoded protein is CASRLAGASGTGELFF.

This clonotype has at least ten counts. The genes are TRBV29-1 and TRBJ1-1; a possible D gene is TRBD1 (6 bases). Germline V gene sequence: CDR1 SQVTM, CDR2 ANQGSEA. The CDR3 is 12 amino acids. Trimming stripped 4 bases from V and 7 bases from J, with 13 bases between. The CDR3 region is CSVGGGDLEAFF. The CDR3 nucleotides are TGCAGCGTTGGAGGGGGAGACCTTGAAGCTTTCTTT.

The genes are TRBV11-1 and TRBJ2-1; TRBD1 might be the D (6 bases). CDR3 length: 16 residues. Germline V gene lookup returns CDR1 SGHAT and CDR2 FQDESV (reference sequence). The V gene lost 5 bases and the J gene lost 7 bases, with 21 bases spanning the gap. For the CDR3, the DNA is TGTGCCAGCAGCCAATACAGGGCTACTACGGGGAATGAGCAGTTCTTC. Translated: CASSQYRATTGNEQFF.

This clonotype is a singleton in its sample. The chain links TRBV28 to TRBJ1-3, with D uncertain. CDR3 length: 14 residues. The ends were cut back, 6 bases at V and 2 bases at J, with 11 bases in the middle. From germline, CDR1 is MDHEN and CDR2 SYDVKM. CDR3 nucleotide sequence: TGTGCCAGCAGCCAGCACACCGCTGGAAACACCATATATTTT. Protein product: CASSQHTAGNTIYF.